The following is a T cell receptor beta chain sequence with its context. Its target is unknown. Sequenced patients had Stevens-Johnson syndrome or toxic epidermal necrolysis caused by carbamazepine. The germline V gene has CDR1 SGHTA and CDR2 FQGNSA. This CDR3 spans 13 amino acids. The sample belongs to a study of T cells in severe cutaneous drug reactions. On the study more broadly: Collected from acute- or recovery-stage patients: blister fluids/cells and PBMC. Notes on the study in general: In carbamazepine-induced Stevens-Johnson syndrome or toxic epidermal necrolysis, TRBV12-4 averaged about 32% in blister cells and about 5% in PBMC. A public TCRbeta CDR3 appeared in all seven CBZ-SJS/TEN blister samples, averaging roughly 13%.

TCR subtype-specific primers in iRepertoire multiplex PCR prepared libraries for bulk and single-cell sequencing. Each sample contributed roughly 100-500 ng of RNA for bulk libraries. TCRdb re-called the multiplex PCR reads and catalogs CDR3 proteins one per entry, DNA excluded. The specimen's table records more than 20,000 distinct CDR3 sequences. The sequence came from a human donor with toxic epidermal necrolysis, a severe cutaneous drug reaction. The chain carries TRBV7-2 and TRBJ2-5; without DNA, the TCRdb call of TRBD1 cannot be checked. Sample: PBMCs. CDR3 residues: CASSPRRGETQYF.